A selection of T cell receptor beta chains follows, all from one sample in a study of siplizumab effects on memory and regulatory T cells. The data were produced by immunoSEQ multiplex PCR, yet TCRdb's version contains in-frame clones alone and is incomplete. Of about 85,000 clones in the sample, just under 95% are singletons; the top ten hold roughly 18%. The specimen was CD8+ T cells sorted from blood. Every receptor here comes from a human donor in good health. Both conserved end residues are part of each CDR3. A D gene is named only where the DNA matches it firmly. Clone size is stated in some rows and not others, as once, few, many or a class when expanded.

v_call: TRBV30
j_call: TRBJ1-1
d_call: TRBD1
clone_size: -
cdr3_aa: CAWNTGGIAEAFF
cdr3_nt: TGTGCCTGGAATACAGGGGGCATAGCTGAAGCTTTCTTT

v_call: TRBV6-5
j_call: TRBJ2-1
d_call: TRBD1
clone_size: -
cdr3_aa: CASSQGASSYNEQFF
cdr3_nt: TGTGCCAGCAGTCAGGGGGCCAGCTCCTACAATGAGCAGTTCTTC

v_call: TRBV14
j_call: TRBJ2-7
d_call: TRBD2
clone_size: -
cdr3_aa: CASSQGTGTSAVEQYF
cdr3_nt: TGTGCCAGCAGCCAAGGGACCGGGACTAGCGCTGTCGAGCAGTACTTC

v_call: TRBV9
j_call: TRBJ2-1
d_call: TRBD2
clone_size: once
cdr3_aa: CASSGSGPDLEQFF
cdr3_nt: TGTGCCAGCAGCGGTAGCGGGCCAGATCTGGAGCAGTTCTTC

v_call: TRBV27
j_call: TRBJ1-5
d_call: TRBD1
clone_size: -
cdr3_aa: CASSNRDRGDQPQHF
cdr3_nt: TGTGCCAGCAGTAACCGGGACAGGGGTGATCAGCCCCAGCATTTT

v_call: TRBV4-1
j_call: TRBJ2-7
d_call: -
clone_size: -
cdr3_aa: CASSQVVGSYEQYF
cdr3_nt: TGCGCCAGCAGCCAAGTGGTCGGCTCCTACGAGCAGTACTTC

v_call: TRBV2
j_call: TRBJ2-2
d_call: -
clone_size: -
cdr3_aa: CASSEGFGAWGTGELFF
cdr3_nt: TGTGCCAGCAGCGAAGGGTTCGGGGCGTGGGGGACCGGGGAGCTGTTTTTT

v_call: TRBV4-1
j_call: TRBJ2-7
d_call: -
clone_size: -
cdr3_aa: CASSQRATGSSYEQYF
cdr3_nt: TGCGCCAGCAGCCAAAGGGCGACAGGTAGCTCCTACGAGCAGTACTTC

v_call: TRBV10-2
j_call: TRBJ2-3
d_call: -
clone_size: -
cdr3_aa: CASSERFVFTDTQYF
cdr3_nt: TGCGCCAGCAGTGAGCGGTTCGTTTTCACAGATACGCAGTATTTT

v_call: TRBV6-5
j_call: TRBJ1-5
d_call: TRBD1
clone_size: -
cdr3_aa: CASRGDSYSNQPQHF
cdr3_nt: TGTGCCAGCAGGGGGGACAGCTATAGCAATCAGCCCCAGCATTTT

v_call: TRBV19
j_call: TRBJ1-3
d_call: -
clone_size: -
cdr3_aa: CASSISGSGNTIYF
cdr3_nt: TGTGCCAGTAGTATTTCTGGCTCTGGAAACACCATATATTTT

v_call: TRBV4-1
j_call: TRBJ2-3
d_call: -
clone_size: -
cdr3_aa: CASSQGPADTQYF
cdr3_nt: TGCGCCAGCAGCCAAGGGCCGGCAGATACGCAGTATTTT

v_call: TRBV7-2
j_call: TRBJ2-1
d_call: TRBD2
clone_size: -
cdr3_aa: CASSRLAGGQEQFF
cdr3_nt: TGTGCCAGCAGCAGACTAGCGGGAGGGCAGGAGCAGTTCTTC

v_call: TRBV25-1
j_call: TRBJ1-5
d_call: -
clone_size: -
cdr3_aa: CASRGGPSQPQHF
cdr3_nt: TGTGCCAGCAGGGGGGGTCCGTCTCAGCCCCAGCATTTT

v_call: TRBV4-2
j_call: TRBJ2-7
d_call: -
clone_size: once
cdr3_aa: CASSQSTHLGQYF
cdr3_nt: TGTGCCAGCAGCCAAAGCACCCATCTCGGGCAGTACTTC

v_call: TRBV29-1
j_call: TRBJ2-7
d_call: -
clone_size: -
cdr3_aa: CSVEAASNPFVSGISYEQYF
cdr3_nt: TGCAGCGTTGAAGCGGCATCAAACCCATTTGTCAGCGGAATCTCCTACGAGCAGTACTTC

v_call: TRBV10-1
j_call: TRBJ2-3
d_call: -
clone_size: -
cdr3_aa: CASSDRSIQGSDTQYF
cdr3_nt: TGCGCCAGCAGTGACAGATCGATCCAAGGCTCAGATACGCAGTATTTT

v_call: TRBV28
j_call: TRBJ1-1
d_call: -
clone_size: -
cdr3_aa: CASSLLYKNTEAFF
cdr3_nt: TGTGCCAGCAGTTTATTGTACAAGAACACTGAAGCTTTCTTT

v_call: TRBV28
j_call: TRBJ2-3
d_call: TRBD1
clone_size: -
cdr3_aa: CASSLGQGAGDTQYF
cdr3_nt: TGTGCCAGCAGTTTAGGGCAGGGGGCGGGGGATACGCAGTATTTT

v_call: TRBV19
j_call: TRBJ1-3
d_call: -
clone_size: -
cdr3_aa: CASNTGSGSGNTIYF
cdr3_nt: TGTGCCAGTAATACAGGGTCCGGCTCTGGAAACACCATATATTTT

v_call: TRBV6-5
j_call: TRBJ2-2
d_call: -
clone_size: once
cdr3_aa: CASSPKHRVGELFF
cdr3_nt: TGTGCCAGCAGTCCTAAACACAGGGTTGGGGAGCTGTTTTTT

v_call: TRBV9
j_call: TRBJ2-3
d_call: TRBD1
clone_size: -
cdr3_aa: CASSEDRGADTQYF
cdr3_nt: TGTGCCAGCAGCGAGGACAGGGGGGCAGATACGCAGTATTTT

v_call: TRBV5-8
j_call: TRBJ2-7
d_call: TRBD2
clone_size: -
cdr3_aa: CASSLGLAASYEQYF
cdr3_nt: TGTGCCAGCAGCTTGGGACTAGCGGCCTCCTACGAGCAGTACTTC

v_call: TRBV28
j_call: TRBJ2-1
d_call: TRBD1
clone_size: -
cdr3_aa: CASKKQGTSYNEQFF
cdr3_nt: TGTGCCAGCAAAAAACAGGGGACCTCCTACAATGAGCAGTTCTTC

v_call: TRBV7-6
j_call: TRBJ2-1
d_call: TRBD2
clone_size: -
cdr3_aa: CASSPGTSGTYNEQFF
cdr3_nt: TGTGCCAGCAGCCCAGGGACTAGCGGGACCTACAATGAGCAGTTCTTC

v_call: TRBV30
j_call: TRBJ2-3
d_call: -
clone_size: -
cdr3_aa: CAWSFSTDTQYF
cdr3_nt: TGTGCCTGGAGTTTTAGCACAGATACGCAGTATTTT

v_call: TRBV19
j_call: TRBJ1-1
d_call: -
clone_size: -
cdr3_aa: CASSIAPRGTEAFF
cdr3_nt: TGTGCCAGTAGTATCGCTCCGAGGGGCACTGAAGCTTTCTTT

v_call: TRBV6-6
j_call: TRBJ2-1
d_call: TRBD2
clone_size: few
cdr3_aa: CASSTQRLAVYNEQFF
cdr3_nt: TGTGCCAGCAGTACACAGAGACTAGCAGTCTACAATGAGCAGTTCTTC

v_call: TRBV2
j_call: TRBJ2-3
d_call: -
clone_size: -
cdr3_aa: CASRTSTDTQYF
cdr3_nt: TGTGCCAGCAGGACTAGCACAGATACGCAGTATTTT

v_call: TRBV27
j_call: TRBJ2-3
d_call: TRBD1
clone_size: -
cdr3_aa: CASSTGTGTYTDTQYF
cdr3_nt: TGTGCCAGTAGCACCGGGACAGGGACTTACACAGATACGCAGTATTTT

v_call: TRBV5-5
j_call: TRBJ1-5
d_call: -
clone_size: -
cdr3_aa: CASSFFVYSNQPQHF
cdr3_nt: TGTGCCAGCAGCTTTTTCGTTTATAGCAATCAGCCCCAGCATTTT

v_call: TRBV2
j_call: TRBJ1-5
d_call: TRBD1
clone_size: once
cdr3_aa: CASSEVRDRGLKHF
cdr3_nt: TGTGCCAGCAGTGAAGTCCGGGACAGGGGCCTTAAGCATTTT

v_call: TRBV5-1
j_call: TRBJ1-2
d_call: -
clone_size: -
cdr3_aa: CASSSDSPAEKANYGYTF
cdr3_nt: TGCGCCAGCAGCTCTGACAGTCCCGCGGAAAAAGCTAACTATGGCTACACCTTC

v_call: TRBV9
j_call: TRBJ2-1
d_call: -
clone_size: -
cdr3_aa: CASSVGPSGDEQFF
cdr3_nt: TGTGCCAGCAGCGTAGGTCCCAGCGGCGATGAGCAGTTCTTC

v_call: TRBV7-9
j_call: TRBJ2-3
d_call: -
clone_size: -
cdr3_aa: CASSLSQGTTDTQYF
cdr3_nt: TGTGCCAGCAGCTTAAGCCAGGGTACTACAGATACGCAGTATTTT

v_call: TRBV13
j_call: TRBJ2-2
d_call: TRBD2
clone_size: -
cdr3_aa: CASSSGLAVGATGELFF
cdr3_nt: TGTGCCAGCAGCTCGGGACTAGCGGTCGGTGCCACCGGGGAGCTGTTTTTT

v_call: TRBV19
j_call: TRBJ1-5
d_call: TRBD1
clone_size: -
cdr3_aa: CASTLQGLADQPQHF
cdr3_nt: TGTGCCAGTACTCTACAGGGGTTAGCCGATCAGCCCCAGCATTTT

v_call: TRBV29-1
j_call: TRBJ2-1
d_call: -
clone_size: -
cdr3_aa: CSVKGGSSYNEQFF
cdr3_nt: TGCAGCGTTAAGGGGGGGAGCTCCTACAATGAGCAGTTCTTC

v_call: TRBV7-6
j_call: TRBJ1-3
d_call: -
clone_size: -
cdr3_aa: CASSLEWGNTIYF
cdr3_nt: TGTGCCAGCAGCTTAGAGTGGGGAAACACCATATATTTT

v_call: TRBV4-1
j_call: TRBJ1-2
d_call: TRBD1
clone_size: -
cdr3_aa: CASSGQASPRGYTF
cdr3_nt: TGCGCCAGCAGCGGACAGGCTTCCCCCCGAGGCTACACCTTC

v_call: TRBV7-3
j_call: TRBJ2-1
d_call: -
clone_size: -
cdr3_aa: CASSSTGYNEQFF
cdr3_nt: TGTGCCAGCAGCTCGACAGGATATAATGAGCAGTTCTTC

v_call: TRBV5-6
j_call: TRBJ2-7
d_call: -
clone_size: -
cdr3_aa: CASSLGQYEQYF
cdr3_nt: TGTGCCAGCAGCTTGGGGCAATACGAGCAGTACTTC

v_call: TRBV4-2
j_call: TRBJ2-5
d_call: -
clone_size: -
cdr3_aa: CASSQDDGEQETQYF
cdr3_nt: TGTGCCAGCAGCCAAGATGACGGGGAGCAAGAGACCCAGTACTTC

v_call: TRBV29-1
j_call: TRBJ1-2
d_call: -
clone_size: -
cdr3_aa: CSVEGDSPNYGYTF
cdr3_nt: TGCAGCGTGGAGGGGGATTCGCCTAACTATGGCTACACCTTC

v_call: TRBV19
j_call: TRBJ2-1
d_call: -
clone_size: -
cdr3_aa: CASSIAGGTYNEQFF
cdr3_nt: TGTGCCAGTAGTATAGCGGGCGGTACCTACAATGAGCAGTTCTTC

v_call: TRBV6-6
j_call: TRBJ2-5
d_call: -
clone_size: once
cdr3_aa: CASSLGPTKLQETQYF
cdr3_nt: TGTGCCAGCAGTCTGGGGCCTACCAAACTCCAAGAGACCCAGTACTTC

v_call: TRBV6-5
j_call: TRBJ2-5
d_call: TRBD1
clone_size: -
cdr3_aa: CASSPDRRFQETQYF
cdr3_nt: TGTGCCAGCAGTCCGGACAGGAGGTTCCAAGAGACCCAGTACTTC

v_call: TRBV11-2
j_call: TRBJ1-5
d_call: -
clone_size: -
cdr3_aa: CASSLRAGEDQPQHF
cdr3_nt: TGTGCCAGCAGCTTAAGGGCAGGGGAAGACCAGCCCCAGCATTTT

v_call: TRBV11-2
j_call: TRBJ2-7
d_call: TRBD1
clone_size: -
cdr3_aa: CASSQTGASYEQYF
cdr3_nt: TGTGCCAGCAGTCAGACAGGGGCTTCCTACGAGCAGTACTTC

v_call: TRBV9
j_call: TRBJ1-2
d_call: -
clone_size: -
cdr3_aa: CASSGAVVGGTGYTF
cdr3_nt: TGTGCCAGCAGCGGGGCGGTTGTTGGGGGCACTGGCTACACCTTC

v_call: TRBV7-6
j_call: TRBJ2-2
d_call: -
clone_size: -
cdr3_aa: CASTRENTGELFF
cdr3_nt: TGTGCCAGCACCAGAGAGAACACCGGGGAGCTGTTTTTT

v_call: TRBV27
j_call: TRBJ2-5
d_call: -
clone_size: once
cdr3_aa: CASGVHGQETQYF
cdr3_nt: TGTGCCAGCGGGGTCCACGGGCAAGAGACCCAGTACTTC

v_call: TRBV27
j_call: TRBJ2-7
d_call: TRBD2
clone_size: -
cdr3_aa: CASSLGDSLAGGSEQYF
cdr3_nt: TGTGCCAGCAGTTTGGGGGACAGCTTAGCGGGAGGTTCGGAGCAGTACTTC

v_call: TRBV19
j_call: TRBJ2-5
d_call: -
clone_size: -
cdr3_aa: CASSIRDSAAETQYF
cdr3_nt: TGTGCCAGTAGTATAAGGGACTCGGCGGCGGAGACCCAGTACTTC

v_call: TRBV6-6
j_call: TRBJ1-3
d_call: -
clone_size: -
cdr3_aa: CASSYPGMGNTIYF
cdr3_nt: TGTGCCAGCAGTTACCCCGGCATGGGAAACACCATATATTTT

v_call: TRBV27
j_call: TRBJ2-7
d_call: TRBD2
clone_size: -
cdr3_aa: CASSFISGAYEQYF
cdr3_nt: TGTGCCAGCAGTTTCATTAGCGGGGCCTACGAGCAGTACTTC

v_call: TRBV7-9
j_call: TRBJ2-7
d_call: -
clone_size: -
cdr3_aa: CASSFPGLTYEQYF
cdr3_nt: TGTGCCAGCAGCTTCCCCGGGTTGACCTACGAGCAGTACTTC

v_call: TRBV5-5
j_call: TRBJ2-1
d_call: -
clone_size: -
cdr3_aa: CASSLSRDLNEQFF
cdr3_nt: TGTGCCAGCAGCTTAAGCAGGGACCTGAATGAGCAGTTCTTC